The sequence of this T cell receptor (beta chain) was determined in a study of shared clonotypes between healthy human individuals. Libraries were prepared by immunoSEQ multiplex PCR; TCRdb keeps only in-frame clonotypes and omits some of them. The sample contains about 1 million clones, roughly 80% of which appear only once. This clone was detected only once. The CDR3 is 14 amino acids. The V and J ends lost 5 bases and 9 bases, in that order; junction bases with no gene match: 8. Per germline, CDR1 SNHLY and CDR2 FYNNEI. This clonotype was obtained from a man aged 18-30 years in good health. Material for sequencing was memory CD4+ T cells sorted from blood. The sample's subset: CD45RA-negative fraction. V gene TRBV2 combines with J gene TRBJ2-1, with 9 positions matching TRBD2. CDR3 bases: TGTGCCAGCAGTAGGCGGGGGGGCAATGGTGAGCAGTTCTTC. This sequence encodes CASSRRGGNGEQFF.